This T cell receptor beta chain was found in a study of molecular identifiers for immune sequencing clone quantification. This CDR3 contains 13 residues. V trimming: 4 bases; J trimming: 1 base; junction bases outside the gene matches: 4. The germline CDR1 and CDR2 sequences are GTSNPN and SVGIG (reference sequence). Library preparation followed earlier protocols using designated TCR primers. TCRdb analysed the PCR reads with MiXCR anew, one entry per CDR3 protein. The sample shows about 630,000 distinct CDR3 sequences, roughly 25% of them seen only once. This clonotype was counted at least ten times. Its cognate antigen is unknown. Study observations and caveats: Spiked Jurkat TCR RNA equal to one cell could reportedly be picked out among one million naive cells.

This sequence was found in a human donor in good health. Some libraries in this study had Jurkat cell RNA spiked in. Sequencing input: naive CD8+ T cells from blood, with Jurkat cell RNA spiked in. The subset: FACS-sorted CD8+CD4-CCR7+CD45RA+ naive T cells. The chain carries TRBV30 and TRBJ2-7, with 7 bases identical to TRBD1. CDR3 sequence: CAWTGTDSYEQYF. For the CDR3, the DNA is TGTGCCTGGACCGGGACAGATTCCTACGAGCAGTACTTC.